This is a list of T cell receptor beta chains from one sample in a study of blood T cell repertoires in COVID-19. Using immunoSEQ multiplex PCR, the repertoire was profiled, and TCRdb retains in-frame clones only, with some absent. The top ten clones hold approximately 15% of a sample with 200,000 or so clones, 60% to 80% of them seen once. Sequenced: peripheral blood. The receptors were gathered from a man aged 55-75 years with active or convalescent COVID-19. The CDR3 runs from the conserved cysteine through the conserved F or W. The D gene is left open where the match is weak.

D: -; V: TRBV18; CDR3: CASSPTLGGNTEAFF
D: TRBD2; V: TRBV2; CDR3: CARSSLLAAYNEQFF
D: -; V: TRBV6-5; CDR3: CASSFHQGRVNYGYTF
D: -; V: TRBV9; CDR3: CASNLGLADEQYF
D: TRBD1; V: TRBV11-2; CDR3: CASSLERGHGYTF
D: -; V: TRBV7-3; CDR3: CASQVQGSNNEQFF
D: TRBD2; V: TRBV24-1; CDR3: CATSVTSGPQETQYF
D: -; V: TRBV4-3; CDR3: CASSQVDGELFF
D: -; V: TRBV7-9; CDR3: CASTGGAPRGHNYGYTF
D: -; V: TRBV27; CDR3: CASSFRQGIDTQYF
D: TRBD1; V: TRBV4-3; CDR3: CASSQTGYPSYEQYF
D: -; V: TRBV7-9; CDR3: CASSLQGYEQYF
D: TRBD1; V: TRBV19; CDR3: CASSTPPGGMNTEAFF
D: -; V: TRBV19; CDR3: CASSIGGRDSPLHF
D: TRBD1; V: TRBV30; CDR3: CAWSTGQGGGEQFF